A selection of T cell receptor beta chains follows, all from one sample in a study of blood T cell repertoires in COVID-19. The repertoire was sequenced with immunoSEQ multiplex PCR; TCRdb's copy has only in-frame clones and lacks some. The sample includes about 50,000 clones, about 90% seen only once; the top ten take about 12%. The source material was peripheral blood. The receptors were sampled from a human donor with active COVID-19. The donor label of this sample is uncertain. The CDR3 runs from the conserved cysteine through the conserved F or W. Each record gives: D gene, J gene, V gene, clone size, CDR3 protein, CDR3 DNA. The D gene is left open where the match is weak. A clone size is listed for some rows: how often the clone was seen (once, few, many), or a class if it is expanded.

d_call: NA
j_call: TRBJ2-5
v_call: TRBV5-5
clone_size: NA
cdr3_aa: CASKLRSLAQETQYF
cdr3_nt: TGTGCCAGCAAGCTGAGGTCTCTGGCTCAAGAGACCCAGTACTTC

d_call: TRBD2
j_call: TRBJ2-7
v_call: TRBV7-8
clone_size: NA
cdr3_aa: CASSSLGGSSYEQYF
cdr3_nt: TGTGCCAGCAGCTCCCTGGGCGGGAGCTCCTACGAGCAGTACTTC

d_call: NA
j_call: TRBJ2-3
v_call: TRBV4-3
clone_size: NA
cdr3_aa: CASSHQKGGTDTQYF
cdr3_nt: TGCGCCAGCAGCCACCAGAAGGGGGGGACAGATACGCAGTATTTT

d_call: NA
j_call: TRBJ2-1
v_call: TRBV7-2
clone_size: NA
cdr3_aa: CASSLRGGGGNEQFF
cdr3_nt: TGTGCCAGCAGCTTACGAGGGGGTGGGGGAAATGAGCAGTTCTTC

d_call: TRBD1
j_call: TRBJ1-6
v_call: TRBV6-6
clone_size: NA
cdr3_aa: CASRPGTVDNSPLHF
cdr3_nt: TGTGCCAGCCGTCCCGGGACAGTCGATAATTCACCCCTCCACTTT

d_call: NA
j_call: TRBJ1-1
v_call: TRBV7-9
clone_size: NA
cdr3_aa: CASSLGAPGTEAFF
cdr3_nt: TGTGCCAGCAGCTTAGGCGCCCCGGGGACTGAAGCTTTCTTT

d_call: NA
j_call: TRBJ1-1
v_call: TRBV19
clone_size: NA
cdr3_aa: CASSREVEAFF
cdr3_nt: TGTGCCAGTAGCCGGGAGGTTGAAGCTTTCTTT

d_call: NA
j_call: TRBJ2-1
v_call: TRBV5-4
clone_size: NA
cdr3_aa: CASSLRLTYNEQFF
cdr3_nt: TGTGCCAGCAGCTTGAGACTAACCTATAATGAGCAGTTCTTC

d_call: TRBD1
j_call: TRBJ1-3
v_call: TRBV5-1
clone_size: once
cdr3_aa: CASSLLGQGAGNTIYF
cdr3_nt: TGCGCCAGCAGCTTGCTGGGACAGGGGGCTGGAAACACCATATATTTT

d_call: NA
j_call: TRBJ2-2
v_call: TRBV9
clone_size: NA
cdr3_aa: CASSVAGLVENTGELFF
cdr3_nt: TGTGCCAGCAGCGTAGCAGGTTTGGTTGAGAACACCGGGGAGCTGTTTTTT

d_call: TRBD2
j_call: TRBJ2-5
v_call: TRBV2
clone_size: NA
cdr3_aa: CASSQRTGTSGQETQYF
cdr3_nt: TGTGCCAGCAGCCAAAGAACCGGGACTAGCGGCCAAGAGACCCAGTACTTC

d_call: NA
j_call: TRBJ1-4
v_call: TRBV30
clone_size: NA
cdr3_aa: CAWSVQYEKLFF
cdr3_nt: TGTGCCTGGAGTGTACAATACGAAAAACTGTTTTTT

d_call: NA
j_call: TRBJ2-3
v_call: TRBV5-4
clone_size: NA
cdr3_aa: CASSLGGEGTDTQYF
cdr3_nt: TGTGCCAGCAGCTTGGGGGGAGAAGGCACAGATACGCAGTATTTT

d_call: NA
j_call: TRBJ1-4
v_call: TRBV7-2
clone_size: few
cdr3_aa: CASSPSQSQNEKLFF
cdr3_nt: TGTGCCAGCAGCCCGTCGCAGTCTCAAAATGAAAAACTGTTTTTT

d_call: TRBD2
j_call: TRBJ2-7
v_call: TRBV25-1
clone_size: NA
cdr3_aa: CASSESLLAEAYEQYF
cdr3_nt: TGTGCCAGCAGTGAATCCCTTCTAGCGGAAGCCTACGAGCAGTACTTC

d_call: NA
j_call: TRBJ2-7
v_call: TRBV2
clone_size: NA
cdr3_aa: CASSRRPDRTEQYF
cdr3_nt: TGTGCCAGCAGTCGGCGGCCCGACCGCACCGAGCAGTACTTC

d_call: TRBD2
j_call: TRBJ2-7
v_call: TRBV2
clone_size: once
cdr3_aa: CASSGLAGEAEQYF
cdr3_nt: TGTGCCAGCAGTGGACTAGCGGGAGAGGCCGAGCAGTACTTC

d_call: NA
j_call: TRBJ1-1
v_call: TRBV27
clone_size: NA
cdr3_aa: CASSLSWAVNTEAFF
cdr3_nt: TGTGCCAGCAGTTTATCTTGGGCCGTGAACACTGAAGCTTTCTTT

d_call: TRBD2
j_call: TRBJ2-5
v_call: TRBV7-8
clone_size: NA
cdr3_aa: CASSRYPSAGGRETQYF
cdr3_nt: TGTGCCAGCAGCCGATACCCCTCCGCGGGAGGGCGGGAGACCCAGTACTTC

d_call: TRBD1
j_call: TRBJ2-1
v_call: TRBV3-1/TRBV3-2
clone_size: NA
cdr3_aa: CASSQGTGPLSYNEQFF
cdr3_nt: TGTGCCAGCAGCCAAGGGACAGGGCCTCTCTCCTACAATGAGCAGTTCTTC

d_call: NA
j_call: TRBJ2-5
v_call: TRBV9
clone_size: once
cdr3_aa: CASSGGTTYQETQYF
cdr3_nt: TGTGCCAGCAGCGGAGGGACAACCTACCAAGAGACCCAGTACTTC

d_call: TRBD1
j_call: TRBJ2-1
v_call: TRBV5-1
clone_size: NA
cdr3_aa: CASSSDRVYNEQFF
cdr3_nt: TGCGCCAGCAGCTCAGACAGGGTCTACAATGAGCAGTTCTTC

d_call: NA
j_call: TRBJ2-7
v_call: TRBV27
clone_size: NA
cdr3_aa: CASSLRGQGNNEQYF
cdr3_nt: TGTGCCAGCAGTTTAAGGGGTCAGGGGAATAACGAGCAGTACTTC

d_call: NA
j_call: TRBJ2-1
v_call: TRBV5-1
clone_size: NA
cdr3_aa: CASSLGQISYNEQFF
cdr3_nt: TGCGCCAGCAGCTTGGGTCAAATCTCCTACAATGAGCAGTTCTTC

d_call: TRBD2
j_call: TRBJ2-1
v_call: TRBV28
clone_size: NA
cdr3_aa: CASRSSGGTYNEQFF
cdr3_nt: TGTGCCAGCAGGTCTAGCGGGGGAACCTACAATGAGCAGTTCTTC

d_call: NA
j_call: TRBJ2-7
v_call: TRBV5-1
clone_size: NA
cdr3_aa: CASSLAWAGLSYEQYF
cdr3_nt: TGCGCCAGCAGCTTGGCCTGGGCAGGGCTAAGCTACGAGCAGTACTTC

d_call: NA
j_call: TRBJ1-1
v_call: TRBV5-1
clone_size: few
cdr3_aa: CASSLTGTPSPGTEAFF
cdr3_nt: TGCGCCAGCAGCTTGACGGGGACTCCATCACCCGGGACTGAAGCTTTCTTT

d_call: NA
j_call: TRBJ2-4
v_call: TRBV21-1
clone_size: NA
cdr3_aa: CTAGERGNIQYF
cdr3_nt: TGTACAGCGGGGGAGCGGGGAAACATTCAGTACTTC

d_call: NA
j_call: TRBJ2-2
v_call: TRBV12-3/TRBV12-4
clone_size: NA
cdr3_aa: CASSRGAGELFF
cdr3_nt: TGTGCCAGCAGTCGGGGAGCCGGGGAGCTGTTTTTT

d_call: NA
j_call: TRBJ1-2
v_call: TRBV12-2
clone_size: NA
cdr3_aa: CASPPPGRNPDYGYTF
cdr3_nt: TGTGCAAGTCCTCCCCCGGGTCGAAATCCCGACTATGGCTACACCTTC

d_call: NA
j_call: TRBJ1-5
v_call: TRBV5-6
clone_size: NA
cdr3_aa: CASSLVGRGQPQHF
cdr3_nt: TGTGCCAGCAGCTTGGTTGGAAGGGGCCAGCCCCAGCATTTT

d_call: NA
j_call: TRBJ1-4
v_call: TRBV7-9
clone_size: once
cdr3_aa: CASSLGEGFATNEKLFF
cdr3_nt: TGTGCCAGCAGCTTAGGGGAGGGCTTTGCAACTAATGAAAAACTGTTTTTT

d_call: NA
j_call: TRBJ1-1
v_call: TRBV18
clone_size: NA
cdr3_aa: CASLPGLLNTEAFF
cdr3_nt: TGTGCCAGCTTGCCGGGACTCCTGAACACTGAAGCTTTCTTT

d_call: NA
j_call: TRBJ2-7
v_call: TRBV12-3/TRBV12-4
clone_size: NA
cdr3_aa: CASSLVEAYEQYF
cdr3_nt: TGTGCCAGCAGTTTGGTGGAGGCCTACGAGCAGTACTTC

d_call: NA
j_call: TRBJ1-1
v_call: TRBV29-1
clone_size: once
cdr3_aa: CSVGVQGNTEAFF
cdr3_nt: TGCAGCGTTGGCGTCCAGGGGAACACTGAAGCTTTCTTT

d_call: TRBD1
j_call: TRBJ1-1
v_call: TRBV4-3
clone_size: NA
cdr3_aa: CASSQQRQGEAFF
cdr3_nt: TGCGCCAGCAGCCAACAGCGACAGGGTGAAGCTTTCTTT

d_call: NA
j_call: TRBJ1-2
v_call: TRBV12-3/TRBV12-4
clone_size: NA
cdr3_aa: CASSTYPIRGYTF
cdr3_nt: TGTGCCAGCAGTACGTACCCCATTCGGGGCTACACCTTC

d_call: TRBD1
j_call: TRBJ1-1
v_call: TRBV7-3
clone_size: NA
cdr3_aa: CASSTTGTGGFWTEAFF
cdr3_nt: TGTGCCAGCAGTACTACCGGGACAGGGGGCTTTTGGACTGAAGCTTTCTTT

d_call: TRBD1
j_call: TRBJ2-2
v_call: TRBV5-4
clone_size: NA
cdr3_aa: CASSTAGTGGTGELFF
cdr3_nt: TGTGCCAGCAGCACCGCTGGGACAGGGGGCACCGGGGAGCTGTTTTTT

d_call: TRBD2
j_call: TRBJ2-3
v_call: TRBV11-3
clone_size: NA
cdr3_aa: CASSLGGGLDTHTQYF
cdr3_nt: TGTGCCAGCAGCTTAGGAGGGGGACTAGATACGCATACGCAGTATTTT

d_call: NA
j_call: TRBJ1-5
v_call: TRBV27
clone_size: NA
cdr3_aa: CASSFTSYQPQHF
cdr3_nt: TGTGCCAGCAGTTTCACCTCCTACCAGCCCCAGCATTTT

d_call: NA
j_call: TRBJ2-3
v_call: TRBV5-4
clone_size: NA
cdr3_aa: CASSLRVEDTQYF
cdr3_nt: TGTGCCAGCAGCTTGCGGGTCGAAGATACGCAGTATTTT

d_call: NA
j_call: TRBJ2-1
v_call: TRBV13
clone_size: NA
cdr3_aa: CASSLRGRAGLYNEQFF
cdr3_nt: TGTGCCAGCAGCTTAAGGGGGAGGGCCGGGCTCTACAATGAGCAGTTCTTC

d_call: TRBD1
j_call: TRBJ2-2
v_call: TRBV18
clone_size: NA
cdr3_aa: CASSQQGAGGELFF
cdr3_nt: TGTGCCAGCTCTCAACAGGGGGCAGGCGGGGAGCTGTTTTTT

d_call: NA
j_call: TRBJ1-1
v_call: TRBV29-1
clone_size: NA
cdr3_aa: CSVALGRNTEAFF
cdr3_nt: TGCAGCGTAGCGTTAGGGAGGAACACTGAAGCTTTCTTT

d_call: TRBD2
j_call: TRBJ2-1
v_call: TRBV7-3
clone_size: few
cdr3_aa: CASSPSTSGKRGEQFF
cdr3_nt: TGTGCCAGCAGCCCAAGCACTAGCGGGAAAAGGGGTGAGCAGTTCTTC

d_call: NA
j_call: TRBJ2-4
v_call: TRBV11-2
clone_size: NA
cdr3_aa: CASSPPGASFIQYF
cdr3_nt: TGTGCCAGCAGCCCACCGGGAGCCAGTTTCATTCAGTACTTC

d_call: TRBD1
j_call: TRBJ1-2
v_call: TRBV7-3
clone_size: NA
cdr3_aa: CASSFLTGVGYTF
cdr3_nt: TGTGCCAGCAGCTTCTTGACAGGGGTCGGCTACACCTTC

d_call: TRBD2
j_call: TRBJ2-3
v_call: TRBV10-3
clone_size: NA
cdr3_aa: CAAFSGSFADTQYF
cdr3_nt: TGTGCCGCGTTTAGCGGGAGTTTCGCAGATACGCAGTATTTT

d_call: NA
j_call: TRBJ2-7
v_call: TRBV2
clone_size: NA
cdr3_aa: CASSQQGFAEQYF
cdr3_nt: TGTGCCAGCAGTCAACAGGGTTTTGCCGAGCAGTACTTC

d_call: TRBD1
j_call: TRBJ1-3
v_call: TRBV11-2
clone_size: NA
cdr3_aa: CASSRGQSDGNTIYF
cdr3_nt: TGTGCCAGCAGCAGGGGACAGTCAGACGGAAACACCATATATTTT

d_call: TRBD2
j_call: TRBJ2-3
v_call: TRBV9
clone_size: NA
cdr3_aa: CASSVGPSGDTQYF
cdr3_nt: TGTGCCAGCAGCGTAGGTCCTAGCGGAGATACGCAGTATTTT

d_call: NA
j_call: TRBJ2-7
v_call: TRBV5-1
clone_size: NA
cdr3_aa: CASSLYFTYEQYF
cdr3_nt: TGCGCCAGCAGCTTGTACTTTACCTACGAGCAATACTTC

d_call: TRBD1
j_call: TRBJ1-2
v_call: TRBV5-4
clone_size: NA
cdr3_aa: CASRLGQDIGYTF
cdr3_nt: TGTGCCAGCAGGTTGGGACAGGACATAGGCTACACCTTC

d_call: TRBD2
j_call: TRBJ2-1
v_call: TRBV5-1
clone_size: NA
cdr3_aa: CASSLGLAGVYNEQFF
cdr3_nt: TGCGCCAGCAGCTTGGGGCTAGCGGGAGTGTACAATGAGCAGTTCTTC

d_call: TRBD1
j_call: TRBJ1-5
v_call: TRBV15
clone_size: NA
cdr3_aa: CATRPGQGATHQPQHF
cdr3_nt: TGTGCCACCAGGCCAGGTCAGGGGGCCACTCATCAGCCCCAGCATTTT

d_call: NA
j_call: TRBJ2-1
v_call: TRBV3-1/TRBV3-2
clone_size: NA
cdr3_aa: CASSQALAPKQFF
cdr3_nt: TGTGCCAGCAGCCAAGCTCTAGCGCCCAAGCAGTTCTTC

d_call: TRBD1
j_call: TRBJ2-7
v_call: TRBV27
clone_size: once
cdr3_aa: CASRAPGTGDPYEQYF
cdr3_nt: TGTGCCAGCAGAGCCCCCGGGACAGGGGACCCCTACGAGCAGTACTTC

d_call: TRBD1
j_call: TRBJ1-1
v_call: TRBV6-5
clone_size: NA
cdr3_aa: CASRKTGGTEAFF
cdr3_nt: TGTGCCAGCAGAAAAACAGGGGGCACTGAAGCTTTCTTT

d_call: TRBD2
j_call: TRBJ2-7
v_call: TRBV11-2
clone_size: NA
cdr3_aa: CASRKPGGLYEQYF
cdr3_nt: TGTGCCAGCAGGAAACCGGGAGGGCTTTACGAGCAGTACTTC